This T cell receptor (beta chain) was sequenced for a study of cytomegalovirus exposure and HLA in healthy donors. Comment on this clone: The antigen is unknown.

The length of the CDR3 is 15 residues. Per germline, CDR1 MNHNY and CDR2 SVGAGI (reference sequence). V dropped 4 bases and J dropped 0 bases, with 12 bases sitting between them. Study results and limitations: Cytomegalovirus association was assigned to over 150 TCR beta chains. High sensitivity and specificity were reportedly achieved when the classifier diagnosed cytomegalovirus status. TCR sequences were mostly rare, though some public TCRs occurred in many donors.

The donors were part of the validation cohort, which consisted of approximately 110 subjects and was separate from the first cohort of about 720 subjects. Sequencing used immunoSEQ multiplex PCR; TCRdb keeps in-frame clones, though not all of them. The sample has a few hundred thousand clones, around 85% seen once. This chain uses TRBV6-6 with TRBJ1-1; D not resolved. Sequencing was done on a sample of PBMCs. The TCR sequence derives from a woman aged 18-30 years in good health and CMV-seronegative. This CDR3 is CASSSGSLMNTEAFF. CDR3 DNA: TGTGCCAGCAGTTCCGGGTCTCTCATGAACACTGAAGCTTTCTTT.